This TCR beta chain came from a study of OX40 agonist ivuxolimab in advanced cancers. The study in broad terms: Ivuxolimab was an agonistic, fully human IgG2 monoclonal antibody directed against OX40 (CD134), a costimulatory receptor. Patients were allowed to have had prior anti-PD-1, anti-PD-L1 or anti-CTLA-4 therapy, and more than 30% of the dose-escalation patients had previously received checkpoint inhibitors. Partial responses were achieved by three dose-escalation patients, of whom one had hepatocellular carcinoma and two had cutaneous melanoma. The paper covers the monotherapy dose-escalation part of the phase I ivuxolimab trial, which included N of about 50 patients. Of the approximately 50 dose-escalation patients, hepatocellular carcinoma was present in 19, melanoma in roughly 15, renal cell carcinoma in 9 and head and neck cancer in 9. The purpose of peripheral TCRbeta sequencing was to test whether ivuxolimab changed TCR sequence diversity and led to clonal T-cell expansion. Intravenous ivuxolimab was administered to patients every 2 weeks at six dose levels: 0.01, 0.1, 0.3, 1.5, 3 and 10 mg/kg. A male proportion of 82.7% and a mean age of approximately 61 years, ranging from roughly 23 to 80, were recorded for the dose-escalation cohort. Findings and caveats that apply to the study as a whole: In the 0.1-3.0 mg/kg groups, partial responders were among the patients with the lowest normalized peripheral clonal expansion, particularly in CD8+ T cells. At doses from 0.1 to 3.0 mg/kg, clonal expansion was seen in both CD4+ and CD8+ blood T cells between baseline and week 6. Low levels of normalized T-cell clonal expansion were also seen in some nonresponding patients. After ivuxolimab, CD8+ T cells had more expanded clones than CD4+ T cells on average. Which antigens the clonally expanded peripheral T cells were specific for was not determined.

The trial excluded patients who had a history of autoimmune disease or were on systemic immunosuppression. Peripheral blood for TCR sequencing was collected from all dose cohorts at baseline, on cycle 4 day 1, and on cycle 7 day 1. Samples came from an open-label, multicenter, first-in-human phase I dose-escalation trial of ivuxolimab. The trial enrolled adults with locally advanced or metastatic head and neck squamous cell, hepatocellular, melanoma or renal cell carcinoma. Before TCR sequencing, CD4+ and CD8+ T cells were separately sorted from peripheral blood. For this clone: Its antigen target is currently unknown. Base qualities are not at hand, and no much larger clone is one base apart.

Genomic DNA was isolated from the sorted cells so that the TCRbeta CDR3 region could be sequenced. TCRbeta CDR3 regions were sequenced using the immunoSEQ Assay. As stored in TCRdb, this immuneACCESS dataset retains in-frame rearrangements with V and J assigned. A fraction of the clones does not appear; measured against another copy, unresolved V genes explain less than half of the discrepancy, and the remainder lacks a known reason. Counted in this sample were approximately 45,000 clones; roughly 94% of them appeared once. The leading ten clones occupy approximately 11% of the sample. The germline V gene (reference sequence) sets CDR1 to SEHNR and CDR2 to FQNEAQ. Counted from cysteine to phenylalanine, this CDR3 has 13 amino acids. The CDR3 DNA has 39 bases and is translated from base 1. Trimming takes 8 bases from V and 6 bases from J, and the germline ends sit 13 bases apart.

The clonotype was recovered from an adult with an advanced solid tumor such as melanoma, head and neck, liver or kidney cancer. In this chain, TRBV7-9 is recombined with TRBJ1-4, with TRBD1 tentatively as D gene (6 bases match). The material was CD4+ or CD8+ T cells sorted from blood, obtained in a trial of the OX40 agonist ivuxolimab. The nucleotide sequence is TGTGCCAGCGGTAACAGGGATCATGAAAAACTGTTTTTT. Its protein is CASGNRDHEKLFF.